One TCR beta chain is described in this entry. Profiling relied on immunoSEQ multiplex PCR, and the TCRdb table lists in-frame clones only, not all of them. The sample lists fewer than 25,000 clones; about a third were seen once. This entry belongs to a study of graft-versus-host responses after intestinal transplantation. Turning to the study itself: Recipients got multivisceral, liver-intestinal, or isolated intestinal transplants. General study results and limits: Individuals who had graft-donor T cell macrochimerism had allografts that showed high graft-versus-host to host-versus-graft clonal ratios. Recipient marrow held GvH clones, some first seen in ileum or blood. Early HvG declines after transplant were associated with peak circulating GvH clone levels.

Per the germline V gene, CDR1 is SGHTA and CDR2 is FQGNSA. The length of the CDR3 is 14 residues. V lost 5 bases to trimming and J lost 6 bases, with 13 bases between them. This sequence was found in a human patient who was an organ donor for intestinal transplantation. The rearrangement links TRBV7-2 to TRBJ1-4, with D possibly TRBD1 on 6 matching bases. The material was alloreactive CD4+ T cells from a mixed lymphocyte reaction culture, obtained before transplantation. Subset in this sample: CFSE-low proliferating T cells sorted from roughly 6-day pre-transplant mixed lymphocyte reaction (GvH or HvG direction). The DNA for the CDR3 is TGTGCCAGCAGCATAGATGGGGGCGATGAAAAACTGTTTTTT. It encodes CASSIDGGDEKLFF.